This T cell receptor beta chain emerged from a study of somatic mutations in cytotoxic T cells in rheumatoid arthritis. Study as a whole: Patient blood (about 30 ml EDTA) was taken immediately after diagnosis and before treatment.

Note on this clone: Its antigen is still unknown.

Per the germline V gene, CDR1 is KGHSH and CDR2 is LQKENI. V lost 3 bases and J 2 bases, leaving 10 bases between the germline ends. The CDR3 spans 14 residues. Assay used: immunoSEQ multiplex PCR; TCRdb lists only in-frame clones, some missing. The table lists some 19,000 clones, approximately 80% of them singletons. General study findings and limits: Between rheumatoid arthritis patients and age-matched healthy controls, CD8+ T-cell clonality showed no significant difference. No multiple-comparison adjustment was applied to the slight TRBV07 underrepresentation in rheumatoid arthritis patients. The study found that the largest CD8+ clone exceeded 20% of CD8+ cells in about an eighth of the 65 patients.

This receptor was obtained from a man between 18 and 35 years old with rheumatoid arthritis. Sequencing was carried out using CD8+ T cells sorted from blood. The genes are TRBV18 and TRBJ2-5; unclear D gene. CDR3 DNA: TGTGCCAGCTCACCTCCGGCAACTCAAGAGACCCAGTACTTC. Its translation is CASSPPATQETQYF.